Detailed here is one TCR beta chain. Antigen: not known. CDR1 is SQVTM and CDR2 is ANQGSEA in the germline V gene. This CDR3 has 12 residues. Trimming removed 4 bases at V and 2 bases at J, with 9 bases between. The data originate from a study of cytomegalovirus exposure and HLA in healthy donors. Findings and limits, study-wide: The majority of TCR sequences were rare, yet some public TCRs appeared in many donors. Accounts indicate the classifier identified cytomegalovirus status with strong specificity and sensitivity.

Produced via immunoSEQ multiplex PCR; TCRdb's table is partial and in-frame only. The table lists some 330,000 clones, approximately 90% of them singletons. The rearrangement joins TRBV29-1 to TRBJ2-7, with TRBD1 as a possible D gene (6 bases). The specimen sequenced was PBMCs. This TCR was sampled from a woman younger than 30 in good health and CMV-seronegative. CDR3 sequence (DNA): TGCAGCGTTGTTACAGGGACCTACGAGCAGTACTTC. It encodes CSVVTGTYEQYF.